This TCR beta chain was recorded in a study of memory B cells and T cells in multiple sclerosis. Separate sequencing covered autoproliferating (CFSE-dim) and non-proliferating (CFSE-high) T cells from stimulus-free culture. Replicate wells were pooled after approximately 7 days of stimulus-free culture of 5x10^7 CFSE-labeled PBMCs. The repertoire was sequenced with immunoSEQ multiplex PCR; TCRdb's copy has only in-frame clones and lacks some. Of 30,000 or so clones listed, approximately 85% were seen once; the top ten hold under 3.5%. Remarks on this clone: As yet, its antigen is unknown.

CDR3 length: 13 amino acids. The germline gives CDR1 WNHNN, CDR2 SYGVQD (reference sequence). Trimming took 2 bases from V and 7 from J, leaving 11 bases between them. The rearrangement uses TRBV10-1 and TRBJ1-1, with D uncertain. The sample comprised PBMCs from blood kept in culture. The receptor comes from a human donor with multiple sclerosis. CDR3 nucleotide sequence: TGCGCCAGCAGTGAGGTACAGTCTGGTGAAGCTTTCTTT. Protein: CASSEVQSGEAFF.